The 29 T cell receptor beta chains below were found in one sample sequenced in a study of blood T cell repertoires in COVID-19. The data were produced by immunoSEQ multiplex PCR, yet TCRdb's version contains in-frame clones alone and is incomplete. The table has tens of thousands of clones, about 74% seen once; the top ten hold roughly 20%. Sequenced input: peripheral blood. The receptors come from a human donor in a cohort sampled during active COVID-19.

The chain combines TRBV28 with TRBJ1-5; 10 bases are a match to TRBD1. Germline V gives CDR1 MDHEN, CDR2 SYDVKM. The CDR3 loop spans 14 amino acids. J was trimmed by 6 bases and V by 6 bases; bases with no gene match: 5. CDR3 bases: TGTGCCAGCAGCTCCGGACAGGGGGGTCAGCCCCAGCATTTT. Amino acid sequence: CASSSGQGGQPQHF.

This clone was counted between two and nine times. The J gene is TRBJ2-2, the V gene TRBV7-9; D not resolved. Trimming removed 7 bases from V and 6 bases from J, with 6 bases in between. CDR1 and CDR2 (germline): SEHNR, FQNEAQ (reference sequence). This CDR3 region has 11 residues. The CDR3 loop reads CASTFAGELFF. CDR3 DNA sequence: TGTGCCAGCACCTTCGCCGGGGAGCTGTTTTTT. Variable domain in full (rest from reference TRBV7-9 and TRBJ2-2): DTGVSQNPRHKITKRGQNVTFRCDPISEHNRLYWYRQTLGQGPEFLTYFQNEAQLEKSRLLSDRFSAERPKGSFSTLEIQRTEQGDSAMYLCASTFAGELFFGEGSRLTVL.

CDR3 DNA: TGTGCCAGCAGCTTACGGGGGGATAGCACCGGTGAGCAGTTCTTC. It encodes CASSLRGDSTGEQFF. The chain couples TRBV7-2 to TRBJ2-1, with TRBD2 matching 7 bases. CDR3 length: 15 residues. The V gene's germline CDR1 is SGHTA and CDR2 FQGNSA. V trimming: 2 bases; J trimming: 9 bases; junction bases outside the gene matches: 10.

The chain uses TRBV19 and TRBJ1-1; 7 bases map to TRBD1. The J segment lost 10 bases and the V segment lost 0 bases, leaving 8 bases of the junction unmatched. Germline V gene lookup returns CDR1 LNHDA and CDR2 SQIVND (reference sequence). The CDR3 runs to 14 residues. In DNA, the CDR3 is TGTGCCAGTAGTATAGACAACAGGGGAGCCGGAGCTTTCTTT. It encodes CASSIDNRGAGAFF.

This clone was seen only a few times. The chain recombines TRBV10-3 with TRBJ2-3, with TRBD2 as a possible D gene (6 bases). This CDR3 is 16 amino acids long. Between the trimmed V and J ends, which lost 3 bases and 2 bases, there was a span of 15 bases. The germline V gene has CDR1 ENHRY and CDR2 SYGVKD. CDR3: CAISDGGSGTTDTQYF. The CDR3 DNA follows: TGTGCCATCAGTGATGGAGGGAGTGGCACCACAGATACGCAGTATTTT.

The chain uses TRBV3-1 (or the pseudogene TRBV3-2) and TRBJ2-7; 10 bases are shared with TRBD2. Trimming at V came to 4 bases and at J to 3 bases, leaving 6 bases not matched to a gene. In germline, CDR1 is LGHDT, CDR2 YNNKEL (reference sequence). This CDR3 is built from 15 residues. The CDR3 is CASSPSGGRVYEQYF. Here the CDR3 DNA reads TGTGCCAGCAGCCCTAGCGGGGGTAGGGTCTACGAGCAGTACTTC.

The CDR3 region is CASSIGTGQNTEAFF. Here the CDR3 DNA reads TGTGCCAGTAGTATTGGGACAGGGCAGAACACTGAAGCTTTCTTT. This chain links TRBV19 with TRBJ1-1; 9 nucleotides match TRBD1. Germline V gives CDR1 LNHDA, CDR2 SQIVND (reference sequence). The CDR3 covers 15 residues. Trimming at V came to 3 bases and at J to 1 base, leaving 3 bases not matched to a gene.

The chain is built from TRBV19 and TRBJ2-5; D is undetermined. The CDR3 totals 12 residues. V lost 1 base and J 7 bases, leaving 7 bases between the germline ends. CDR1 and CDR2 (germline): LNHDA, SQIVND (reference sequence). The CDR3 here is CASSIGAGTQYF. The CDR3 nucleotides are TGTGCCAGTAGTATAGGAGCCGGGACCCAGTACTTC.

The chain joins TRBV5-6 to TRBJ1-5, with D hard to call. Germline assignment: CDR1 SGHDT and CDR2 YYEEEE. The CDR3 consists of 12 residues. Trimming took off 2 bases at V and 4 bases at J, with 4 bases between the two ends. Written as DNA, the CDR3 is TGTGCCAGCAGCTTCCAGAATCAGCCCCAGCATTTT. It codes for CASSFQNQPQHF.

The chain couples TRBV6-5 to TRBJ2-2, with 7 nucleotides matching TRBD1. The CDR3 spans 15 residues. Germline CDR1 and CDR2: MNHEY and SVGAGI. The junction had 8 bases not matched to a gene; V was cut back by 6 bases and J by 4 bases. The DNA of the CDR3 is TGTGCCAGCAGGTATCGACAGGGCGTCACCGGGGAGCTGTTTTTT. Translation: CASRYRQGVTGELFF.

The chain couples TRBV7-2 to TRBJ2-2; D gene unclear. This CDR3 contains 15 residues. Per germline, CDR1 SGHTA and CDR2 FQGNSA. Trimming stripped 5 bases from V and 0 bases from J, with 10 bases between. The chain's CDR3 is CASSPRPANTGELFF. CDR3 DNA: TGTGCCAGCAGCCCCAGGCCCGCGAACACCGGGGAGCTGTTTTTT.

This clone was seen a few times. The CDR3 reads CASSLGQGREQYF. CDR3 coding DNA: TGTGCCAGCAGCTTAGGACAGGGGCGCGAGCAGTACTTC. The chain combines TRBV5-4 with TRBJ2-7; TRBD1 agrees at 9 bases. Trimming took 2 bases from V and 6 from J; bases not matched to a gene: 3. The CDR3 length is 13 residues. The germline V gene has CDR1 SGHNT and CDR2 YYREEE (reference sequence).

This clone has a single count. In DNA, the CDR3 is TGTGCCAGCAGCACCACCGGGACAGGGGATGAAAAACTGTTTTTT. Its translation: CASSTTGTGDEKLFF. V is TRBV28 and J is TRBJ1-4; 10 bases map to TRBD1. V shed 6 bases and J 6 bases; nucleotides not matched to a gene: 7. Germline CDR1 MDHEN, CDR2 SYDVKM. The CDR3 covers 15 residues.

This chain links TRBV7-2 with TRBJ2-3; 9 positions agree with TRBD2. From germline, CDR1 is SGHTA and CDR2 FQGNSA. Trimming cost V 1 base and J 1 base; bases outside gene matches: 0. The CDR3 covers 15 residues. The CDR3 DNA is TGTGCCAGCAGCTTAGGGACTAGCGGCACAGATACGCAGTATTTT. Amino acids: CASSLGTSGTDTQYF.

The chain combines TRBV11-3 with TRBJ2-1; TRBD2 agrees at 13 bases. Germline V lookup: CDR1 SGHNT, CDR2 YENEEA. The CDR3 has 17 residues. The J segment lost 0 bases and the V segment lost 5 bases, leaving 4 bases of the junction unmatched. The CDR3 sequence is CASSPGLAGSSYNEQFF. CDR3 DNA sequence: TGTGCCAGCAGCCCGGGACTAGCGGGAAGCTCCTACAATGAGCAGTTCTTC.

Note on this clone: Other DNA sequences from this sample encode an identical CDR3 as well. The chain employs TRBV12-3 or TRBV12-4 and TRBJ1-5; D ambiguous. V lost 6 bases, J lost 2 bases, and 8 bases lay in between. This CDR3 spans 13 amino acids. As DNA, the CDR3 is TGTGCCAGCAGCCCCGGAGGCAATCAGCCCCAGCATTTT. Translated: CASSPGGNQPQHF.

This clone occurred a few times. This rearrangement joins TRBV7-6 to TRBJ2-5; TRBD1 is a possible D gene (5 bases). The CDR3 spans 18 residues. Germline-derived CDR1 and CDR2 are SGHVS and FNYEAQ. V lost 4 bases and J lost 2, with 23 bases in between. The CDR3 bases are TGTGCCAGCAGCTCGAGCGAGGCCAGGGTTCTTTTACAAGAGACCCAGTACTTC. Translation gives CASSSSEARVLLQETQYF.

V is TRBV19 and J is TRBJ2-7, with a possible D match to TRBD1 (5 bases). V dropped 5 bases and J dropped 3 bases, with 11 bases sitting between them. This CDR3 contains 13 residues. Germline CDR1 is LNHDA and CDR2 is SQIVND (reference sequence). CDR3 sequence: CASSDFQGYEQYF. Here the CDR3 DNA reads TGTGCCAGTAGTGATTTTCAGGGCTACGAGCAGTACTTC.

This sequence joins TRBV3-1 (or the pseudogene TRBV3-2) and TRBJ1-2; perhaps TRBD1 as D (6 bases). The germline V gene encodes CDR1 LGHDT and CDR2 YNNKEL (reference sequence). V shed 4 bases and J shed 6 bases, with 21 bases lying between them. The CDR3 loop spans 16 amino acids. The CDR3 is CASSPSRQAVGNGYTF. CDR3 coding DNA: TGTGCCAGCAGCCCCTCCAGACAGGCGGTGGGGAATGGCTACACCTTC.

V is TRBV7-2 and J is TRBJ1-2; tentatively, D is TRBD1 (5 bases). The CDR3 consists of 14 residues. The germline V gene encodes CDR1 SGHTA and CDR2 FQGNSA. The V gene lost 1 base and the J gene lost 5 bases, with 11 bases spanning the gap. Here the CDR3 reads CASSLGGEGYGYTF. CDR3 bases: TGTGCCAGCAGCTTAGGGGGGGAGGGTTATGGCTACACCTTC.

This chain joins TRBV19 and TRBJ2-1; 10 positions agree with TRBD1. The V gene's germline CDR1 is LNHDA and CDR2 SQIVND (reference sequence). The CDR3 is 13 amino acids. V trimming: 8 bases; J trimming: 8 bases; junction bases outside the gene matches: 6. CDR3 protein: CASGGDRGDEQFF. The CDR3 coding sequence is TGTGCCAGTGGGGGGGACAGGGGCGATGAGCAGTTCTTC.

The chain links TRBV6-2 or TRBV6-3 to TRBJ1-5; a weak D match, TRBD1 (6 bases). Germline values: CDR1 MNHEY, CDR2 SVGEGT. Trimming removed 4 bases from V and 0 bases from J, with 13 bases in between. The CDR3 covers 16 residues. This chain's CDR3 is CASSSGQTYSNQPQHF. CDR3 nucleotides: TGTGCCAGCAGTTCTGGACAGACTTATAGCAATCAGCCCCAGCATTTT.

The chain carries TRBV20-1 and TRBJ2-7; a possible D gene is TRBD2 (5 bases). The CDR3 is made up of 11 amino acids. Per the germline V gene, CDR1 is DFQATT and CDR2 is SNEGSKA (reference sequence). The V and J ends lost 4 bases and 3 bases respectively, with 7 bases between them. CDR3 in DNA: TGCAGTGCTATCCGGGACTACGAGCAGTACTTC. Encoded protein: CSAIRDYEQYF.

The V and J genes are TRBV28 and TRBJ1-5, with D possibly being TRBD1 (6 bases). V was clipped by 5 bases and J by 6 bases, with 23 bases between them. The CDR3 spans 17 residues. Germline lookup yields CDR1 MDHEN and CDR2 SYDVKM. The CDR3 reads CASSPAVGTRTRQPQHF. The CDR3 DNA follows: TGTGCCAGCAGTCCGGCGGTTGGGACACGAACCCGTCAGCCCCAGCATTTT.

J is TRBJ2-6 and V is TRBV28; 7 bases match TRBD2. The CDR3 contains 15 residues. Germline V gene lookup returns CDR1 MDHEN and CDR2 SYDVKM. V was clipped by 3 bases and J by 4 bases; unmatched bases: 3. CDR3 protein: CASSLGGLGANVLTF. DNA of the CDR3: TGTGCCAGCAGTTTGGGAGGGTTGGGGGCCAACGTCCTGACTTTC.

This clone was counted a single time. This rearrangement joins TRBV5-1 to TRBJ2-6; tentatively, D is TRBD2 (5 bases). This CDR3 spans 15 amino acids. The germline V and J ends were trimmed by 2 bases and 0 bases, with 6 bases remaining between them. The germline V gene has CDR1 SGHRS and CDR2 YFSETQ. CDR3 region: CASSLGSSGANVLTF. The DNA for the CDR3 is TGCGCCAGCAGCTTAGGGAGCTCTGGGGCCAACGTCCTGACTTTC.

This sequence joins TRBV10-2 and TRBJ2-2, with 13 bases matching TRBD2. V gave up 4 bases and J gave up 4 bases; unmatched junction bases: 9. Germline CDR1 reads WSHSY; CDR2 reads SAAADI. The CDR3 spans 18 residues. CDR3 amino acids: CASSVELAGGPGTGELFF. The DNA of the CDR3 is TGCGCCAGCAGTGTGGAACTAGCGGGAGGGCCGGGCACCGGGGAGCTGTTTTTT.

The CDR3 loop reads CASSVGGRALNTGELFF. The CDR3 nucleotides read TGTGCCAGCAGCGTAGGAGGGAGGGCCCTAAACACCGGGGAGCTGTTTTTT. The chain carries TRBV9 and TRBJ2-2; 7 nucleotides match TRBD2. Germline CDR1 reads SGDLS; CDR2 reads YYNGEE. The CDR3 length is 17 residues. V gave up 0 bases and J gave up 2 bases; unmatched junction bases: 7.

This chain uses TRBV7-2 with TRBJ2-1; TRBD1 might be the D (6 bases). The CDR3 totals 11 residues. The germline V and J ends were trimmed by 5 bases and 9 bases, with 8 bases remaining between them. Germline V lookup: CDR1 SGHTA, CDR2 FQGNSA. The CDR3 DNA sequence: TGTGCCAGCAGCCAGGGGTTTGAGCAGTTCTTC. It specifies CASSQGFEQFF.